This is a list of T cell receptor beta chains from one sample in a study of cytomegalovirus exposure and HLA in healthy donors. Repertoires were generated with immunoSEQ multiplex PCR, while TCRdb's copy carries only in-frame clones and drops some. The sample includes fewer than 85,000 clones. The sample taken for sequencing was PBMCs. These receptors all stem from a woman between 40 and 55 years old in good health and CMV-seropositive. The CDR3 runs from the conserved cysteine through the conserved F or W. The D gene is left open where the match is weak. Size is omitted from some rows. Given values are once, few, many or a class for expanded clones.

d_gene	v_gene	j_gene	abundance	CDR3nt	CDR3aa
NA	TRBV4-1	TRBJ2-1	NA	TGCGCCAGCAGCCAAGACAGCAATGAGCAGTTCTTC	CASSQDSNEQFF
NA	TRBV9	TRBJ2-2	NA	TGTGCCAGCAGCGCGGTAACCGGGGAGCTGTTTTTT	CASSAVTGELFF
NA	TRBV27	TRBJ1-6	NA	TGTGCCAGCAGTTTCGGCAGGGATTCACCCCTCCACTTT	CASSFGRDSPLHF
TRBD1	TRBV5-6	TRBJ1-1	NA	TGTGCCAGCAGCTTAATGGGACAGCTGAACACTGAAGCTTTCTTT	CASSLMGQLNTEAFF
TRBD2	TRBV7-6	TRBJ2-7	NA	TGTGCCAGCAGCCCGGACTGGAGCGGGGCCTACGAGCAGTACTTC	CASSPDWSGAYEQYF
NA	TRBV2	TRBJ2-7	medium-sized	TGTGCCAGCGTACCGGGAGATTCCTCCTACGAGCAGTACTTC	CASVPGDSSYEQYF
TRBD1	TRBV19	TRBJ1-1	NA	TGTGCCAGTAGTGTACGGGACAGGAACACTGAAGCTTTCTTT	CASSVRDRNTEAFF
NA	TRBV6-1	TRBJ1-2	NA	TGTGCCAGCAGTGAAGGGGGCACAACATCGCGGGGCTACACCTTC	CASSEGGTTSRGYTF
NA	TRBV29-1	TRBJ2-2	NA	TGCAGCGTTGAAGACCTGGCGACAGACCGTAACACCGGGGAGCTGTTTTTT	CSVEDLATDRNTGELFF
NA	TRBV6-1	TRBJ1-2	NA	TGTGCCAGCAGCCAAGGGGGGGGAGGTCATGGCTACACCTTC	CASSQGGGGHGYTF